This T cell receptor beta chain derives from a study of tumor-infiltrating lymphocytes in primary liver carcinoma. Study summary: Sample yields of productive TCRbeta reads, ranging from roughly 3.5 to 8 million, were similar across tissue types. Study-wide results and caveats: It was observed that only about 7.5-25% of the top clones appeared in every one of the five tumor regions.

TCR beta cDNA was prepared out of roughly 490 ng total RNA by means of a constant-region primer. Sequencing libraries for TCR beta derived from three nested multiplex PCR rounds that used slightly modified ARM-PCR. For about 11 cycles apiece, the opening two PCR rounds ran with TRBV1-TRBV30 forward primers and a C-beta reverse primer. TCRdb re-called the multiplex PCR reads through MiXCR, storing one row per CDR3 protein. The table has some 180,000 distinct CDR3 sequences, around four fifths seen once. V gave up 7 bases and J gave up 0 bases, with 13 bases separating them. Germline-derived CDR1 and CDR2 are SQVTM and ANQGSEA. The length of the CDR3 is 14 residues. The study co-extracted DNA and RNA from roughly 20-30 mg of unsorted bulk tissue. At sampling, these chronic HBV carriers had received no treatment. To note about this clonotype: The antigen is undetermined.

The TCR originated in a man aged 35 to 55 with primary liver carcinoma and hepatitis B virus infection. The specimen sequenced was tumor tissue from primary liver carcinoma. The chain employs TRBV29-1 and TRBJ2-1; D may be TRBD2 (5 bases). The CDR3 sequence: CSGVRSGSYNEQFF. CDR3 sequence (DNA): TGCAGCGGGGTGAGGAGCGGCTCCTACAATGAGCAGTTCTTC.